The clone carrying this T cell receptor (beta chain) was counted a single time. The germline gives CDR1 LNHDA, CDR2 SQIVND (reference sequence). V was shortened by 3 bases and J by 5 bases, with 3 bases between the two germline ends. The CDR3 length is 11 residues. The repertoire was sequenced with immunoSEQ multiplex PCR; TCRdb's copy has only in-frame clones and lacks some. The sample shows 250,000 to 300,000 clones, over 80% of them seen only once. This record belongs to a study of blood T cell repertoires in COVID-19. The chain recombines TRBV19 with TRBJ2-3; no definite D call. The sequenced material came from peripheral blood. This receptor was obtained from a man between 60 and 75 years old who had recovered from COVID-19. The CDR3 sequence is CASSIQDTQYF. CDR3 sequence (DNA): TGTGCCAGTAGTATCCAAGATACGCAGTATTTT.